This entry lists 21 T cell receptor beta chains sequenced from one sample in a study of blood T cell repertoires in COVID-19. Profiling relied on immunoSEQ multiplex PCR, and the TCRdb table lists in-frame clones only, not all of them. The sample consists of some 400,000 clones, approximately 87% of them appearing once. The source material was PBMCs or T cells enriched from blood (not recorded which). Receptors were obtained from a man aged 25-45 years who had recovered from COVID-19.

The rearrangement joins TRBV7-2 to TRBJ1-1, with D tentatively TRBD1 (5 bases). Between the trimmed V and J ends, which lost 0 bases and 4 bases, there was a span of 15 bases. The CDR3 extends over 16 amino acids. Germline CDR1 SGHTA, CDR2 FQGNSA. The CDR3 bases are TGTGCCAGCAGCTTAGCGCGGGGGGTCGGGGGCACTGAAGCTTTCTTT. Amino acid sequence: CASSLARGVGGTEAFF.

J is TRBJ1-4 and V is TRBV30, with D possibly being TRBD1 (5 bases). Germline loops: CDR1 GTSNPN, CDR2 SVGIG (reference sequence). V shed 4 bases and J shed 2 bases, with 14 bases lying between them. The CDR3 loop spans 15 amino acids. The CDR3, as DNA: TGTGCCTGGACATCTCCCAGGGTGACTAATGAAAAACTGTTTTTT. The encoded protein is CAWTSPRVTNEKLFF.

This rearrangement joins TRBV7-6 to TRBJ2-7, with TRBD1 as a possible D gene (6 bases). With 5 bases removed from V and 4 bases from J, the gap between germline ends came to 9 bases. Germline V gene sequence: CDR1 SGHVS, CDR2 FNYEAQ. CDR3 length: 12 residues. The CDR3 DNA follows: TGTGCCAGCAGCCCGAGGGGGTACGAGCAGTACTTC. Translating it yields CASSPRGYEQYF.

The CDR3 here is CASSSTGDLGSLHF. CDR3 DNA sequence: TGCGCCAGCAGCTCAACAGGGGACCTAGGCTCCCTCCACTTT. V usage is TRBV5-1 and J usage is TRBJ1-6, with TRBD1 matching over 7 bases. Germline loops: CDR1 SGHRS, CDR2 YFSETQ. This CDR3 is built from 14 residues. With 3 bases clipped from V and 14 bases from J, the junction kept 11 bases outside the gene matches.

The chain has TRBV9 and TRBJ1-2; D not resolved. The CDR3 is 16 residues long. CDR1 is SGDLS and CDR2 is YYNGEE in the germline V gene. V was shortened by 3 bases and J by 6 bases, with 21 bases between the two germline ends. The CDR3 DNA follows: TGTGCCAGCAGCGCCTCAACGGGTTTCCTCTATGATGGCTACACCTTC. Translating gives CASSASTGFLYDGYTF. The variable domain in full, completed from reference TRBV9 and TRBJ1-2, reads DSGVTQTPKHLITATGQRVTLRCSPRSGDLSVYWYQQSLDQGLQFLIQYYNGEERAKGNILERFSAQQFPDLHSELNLSSLELGDSALYFCASSASTGFLYDGYTFGSGTRLTVV.

This clone appeared a few times. The V and J genes are TRBV5-6 and TRBJ2-3; no clear D gene. V lost 4 bases and J lost 7, with 10 bases in between. Germline assignment: CDR1 SGHDT and CDR2 YYEEEE. The CDR3 sequence is 12 residues long. This CDR3 reads CASSGVPYTQYF. The CDR3, as DNA: TGTGCCAGCAGCGGAGTGCCCTATACGCAGTATTTT.

The CDR3 sequence is CAVRVVTEAFF. The CDR3, as DNA: TGTGCCGTGAGGGTTGTCACTGAAGCTTTCTTT. This rearrangement joins TRBV30 to TRBJ1-1; D gene ambiguous. Trimming cost V 8 bases and J 4 bases, with 11 bases left between them. This CDR3 is built from 11 residues. Germline V CDR1 and CDR2: GTSNPN, SVGIG (reference sequence).

The CDR3 reads CASHPVRGQPQHF. The DNA for the CDR3 is TGTGCCAGTCATCCGGTAAGAGGTCAGCCCCAGCATTTT. The chain employs TRBV19 and TRBJ1-5; D unclear. V was pared by 8 bases and J by 6 bases, with 14 bases between. The germline gives CDR1 LNHDA, CDR2 SQIVND (reference sequence). The CDR3 is 13 residues long.

The J gene is TRBJ1-6, the V gene TRBV5-1, with a possible D match to TRBD1 (6 bases). Germline V gives CDR1 SGHRS, CDR2 YFSETQ. Trimming took off 1 base at V and 8 bases at J, with 10 bases between the two ends. The CDR3 totals 14 residues. CDR3 in DNA: TGCGCCAGCAGCTTGACAGGGTACGATTCACCCCTCCACTTT. It yields the protein CASSLTGYDSPLHF.

This clone was seen more than once but under ten times. The chain has TRBV7-2 and TRBJ1-6; D perhaps matches TRBD1 (5 bases). The germline gives CDR1 SGHTA, CDR2 FQGNSA. The CDR3 loop spans 14 amino acids. The V gene lost 5 bases and the J gene lost 9 bases, with 14 bases spanning the gap. CDR3 residues: CASSPLSGVSPLHF. The CDR3 nucleotides are TGTGCCAGCAGCCCGCTCTCGGGGGTTTCACCCCTCCACTTT.

The chain has TRBV7-3 and TRBJ2-3; 7 bases fit TRBD1. The CDR3 spans 14 residues. V shed 4 bases, J shed 2 bases, and the junction held 3 bases outside the gene matches. Germline CDR1 is SGHTA and CDR2 is FQGTGA. CDR3 residues: CASSSTGTTDTQYF. DNA for the CDR3: TGTGCCAGCAGCTCGACAGGGACCACAGATACGCAGTATTTT.

The V gene is TRBV6-4, the J gene TRBJ2-5; 7 bases line up with TRBD1. V was clipped by 3 bases and J by 5 bases; unmatched bases: 9. The CDR3 sequence is 15 residues long. Germline values: CDR1 MRHNA, CDR2 SNTAGT. CDR3 bases: TGTGCCAGCAGTGAACGACAGGGTGGAGTGGAGACCCAGTACTTC. Protein product: CASSERQGGVETQYF.

This sequence joins TRBV9 and TRBJ1-1, with TRBD1 as a possible D gene (6 bases). This CDR3 has 16 amino acids. Between the trimmed V and J ends, which lost 0 bases and 6 bases, there was a span of 18 bases. Germline CDR1 reads SGDLS; CDR2 reads YYNGEE. The CDR3 region is CASSVESVRPGAEAFF. The DNA of the CDR3 is TGTGCCAGCAGCGTAGAGTCGGTTAGACCAGGGGCTGAAGCTTTCTTT.

The count of this clone is one. The rearrangement joins TRBV5-4 to TRBJ2-1; 7 positions agree with TRBD2. CDR3 length equals 16 residues. V gave up 4 bases and J gave up 0 bases; unmatched junction bases: 7. The germline V gene encodes CDR1 SGHNT and CDR2 YYREEE (reference sequence). The CDR3 nucleotides are TGTGCCAGCAGCCCTACTAGCGCCAGCTCCTACAATGAGCAGTTCTTC. Its translation is CASSPTSASSYNEQFF.

The gene calls are TRBV6-5 and TRBJ1-3; D gene uncertain. The CDR3 totals 16 residues. V lost 0 bases to trimming and J lost 0 bases, with 9 bases between them. Germline assignment: CDR1 MNHEY and CDR2 SVGAGI. The CDR3 loop is CASSYSIQSSGNTIYF. The CDR3 DNA reads as TGTGCCAGCAGTTACTCGATACAGAGCTCTGGAAACACCATATATTTT.

V usage is TRBV30 and J usage is TRBJ1-4; possibly TRBD1 for D (6 bases). Germline V gene data show CDR1 as GTSNPN and CDR2 as SVGIG (reference sequence). V gave up 7 bases and J gave up 7 bases, with 13 bases separating them. The CDR3 sequence is 12 residues long. The CDR3: CASMGGREKLFF. The DNA of the CDR3 is TGTGCCTCAATGGGGGGGCGTGAAAAACTGTTTTTT.

The chain is built from TRBV7-9 and TRBJ2-3; no firm D call. V was trimmed by 5 bases and J by 4 bases, leaving 13 bases between them. Germline lookup yields CDR1 SEHNR and CDR2 FQNEAQ (reference sequence). The CDR3 length is 14 residues. Here the CDR3 reads CASSHAERPDTQYF. In nucleotides, the CDR3 is TGTGCCAGCAGCCACGCAGAGCGCCCAGATACGCAGTATTTT.

The chain links TRBV12-5 to TRBJ1-2; D unclear. V was clipped by 0 bases and J by 8 bases, with 16 bases between them. CDR1 and CDR2 from the germline V gene are LGHNT and FRNRAP. The CDR3 length is 15 residues. CDR3 DNA sequence: TGTGCTAGTGGTTTGGTAGTAGATTCTCGCGGGGGCTACACCTTC. This encodes CASGLVVDSRGGYTF. Full variable domain (outside the CDR3, taken from reference TRBV12-5 and TRBJ1-2): DARVTQTPRHKVTEMGQEVTMRCQPILGHNTVFWYRQTMMQGLELLAYFRNRAPLDDSGMPKDRFSAEMPDATLATLKIQPSEPRDSAVYFCASGLVVDSRGGYTFGSGTRLTVV.

This chain uses TRBV18 with TRBJ1-3, with TRBD1 as a possible D gene (6 bases). Germline CDR1 reads KGHSH; CDR2 reads LQKENI. The CDR3 consists of 14 residues. Trimming left V 6 bases short and J 0 bases short, with 9 bases between. CDR3 sequence: CASSTQGSGNTIYF. The CDR3 DNA sequence: TGTGCCAGCTCTACACAGGGCTCTGGAAACACCATATATTTT.

The count of this clone is one. The V and J genes are TRBV19 and TRBJ1-6; no clear D. V lost 4 bases and J lost 0, with 7 bases in between. Per germline, CDR1 LNHDA and CDR2 SQIVND (reference sequence). CDR3 length: 15 residues. The DNA for the CDR3 is TGTGCCAGTAGTACCCGGAGCTCCTATAATTCACCCCTCCACTTT. This codes for CASSTRSSYNSPLHF.

The chain carries TRBV9 and TRBJ1-1; tentative D call: TRBD1 (5 bases). Germline V gene lookup returns CDR1 SGDLS and CDR2 YYNGEE. Trimming removed 2 bases from V and 1 base from J, with 12 bases in between. The CDR3 has 15 amino acids. CDR3 in amino acids: CASSVIPRENTEAFF. CDR3 nucleotides: TGTGCCAGCAGCGTCATCCCCAGGGAGAACACTGAAGCTTTCTTT.